The clone carrying this TCR beta chain appeared many times. The junction departs from germline at one end; a sequencing error may be responsible. Each CDR3 protein gets one entry after TCRdb re-called the RT-PCR reads with MiXCR. The sample has about 700,000 distinct CDR3 sequences, 13% to 15% seen once; the top ten hold roughly 3.9%. Sequencing was carried out using memory CD4+ T cells from blood. The source of this sequence is a female donor in good health, serving as a healthy control.

CDR3 nucleotide sequence: TGTGCCAGCAGCCTGGGACTAGCTTCCTACAATGAGCAGTTCTTC. This codes for CASSLGLASYNEQFF. This chain connects TRBV5-1 to TRBJ2-1; 9 nucleotides match TRBD2. The germline V gene has CDR1 SGHRS and CDR2 YFSETQ. The CDR3 runs to 15 residues.